The 32 T cell receptor beta chains listed next were all sequenced from one sample in a study of blood T cell repertoires in COVID-19. Using immunoSEQ multiplex PCR, the repertoire was profiled, and TCRdb retains in-frame clones only, with some absent. Of 240,000 or so clones listed, approximately 91% were seen once; the top ten hold around 0.8%. The sequenced sample consisted of peripheral blood. These receptors were obtained from a young woman with acute or convalescent COVID-19.

The V and J genes are TRBV11-3 and TRBJ2-5; tentatively, D is TRBD1 (6 bases). The germline V gene encodes CDR1 SGHNT and CDR2 YENEEA. The CDR3 spans 15 residues. Trimming stripped 6 bases from V and 3 bases from J, with 17 bases between. The CDR3 nucleotides are TGTGCCAGCAGTCACCCGGGACAAATTGAAGAGACCCAGTACTTC. It codes for CASSHPGQIEETQYF.

This chain links TRBV7-2 with TRBJ2-7; tentatively, D is TRBD2 (6 bases). Deletions cut 5 bases from V and 0 bases from J, with 14 bases between. Germline V gene sequence: CDR1 SGHTA, CDR2 FQGNSA. The CDR3 sequence is 15 residues long. The CDR3 DNA follows: TGTGCCAGCAGCCAAGCCGGGACTCCCTCCTACGAGCAGTACTTC. It specifies CASSQAGTPSYEQYF.

The rearrangement uses TRBV9 and TRBJ2-1, with D maybe TRBD1 (6 bases). V lost 3 bases and J 0 bases, leaving 22 bases between the germline ends. Per the germline V gene, CDR1 is SGDLS and CDR2 is YYNGEE. The CDR3 extends over 19 amino acids. CDR3 in DNA: TGTGCCAGCAGCGAAAGAAGTGTGGACAGCCCCCGCTCCTACAATGAGCAGTTCTTC. Translated, it gives CASSERSVDSPRSYNEQFF.

Comments on this clone: Other DNA sequences of this sample code for an identical CDR3. The chain couples TRBV19 to TRBJ1-2; weak D call: TRBD1 (5 bases). Per germline, CDR1 LNHDA and CDR2 SQIVND (reference sequence). The V end was cut by 6 bases, the J end by 4 bases, with 9 bases between. There are 12 residues in the CDR3. CDR3: CASSDRLYGYTF. In nucleotides, the CDR3 is TGTGCCAGTAGCGACAGACTCTATGGCTACACCTTC.

The chain uses TRBV4-1 and TRBJ2-7, with TRBD1 identical over 9 bases. Germline CDR1 and CDR2: MGHRA and YSYEKL. The V gene end was trimmed by 4 bases and the J gene end by 0 bases; junction bases not matched to a gene: 4. There are 15 residues in the CDR3. The CDR3 region is CASSPPGQGSYEQYF. The CDR3, as DNA: TGCGCCAGCAGCCCCCCGGGACAGGGCTCCTACGAGCAGTACTTC.

This chain uses TRBV10-3 with TRBJ2-7; a weak D match, TRBD1 (6 bases). Per germline, CDR1 ENHRY and CDR2 SYGVKD. The CDR3 consists of 16 residues. V shed 0 bases and J shed 4 bases, with 16 bases lying between them. The CDR3 DNA is TGTGCCATCAGTGAGTCTGCAGGCAGGGGTAAATACGAGCAGTACTTC. It yields the protein CAISESAGRGKYEQYF.

This chain joins TRBV4-1 and TRBJ1-2, with TRBD1 matching over 7 bases. Germline V gene data show CDR1 as MGHRA and CDR2 as YSYEKL. V was clipped by 0 bases and J by 7 bases; unmatched bases: 8. The CDR3 has 15 residues. The CDR3 reads CASSQETGSSSGYTF. The DNA of the CDR3 is TGCGCCAGCAGCCAAGAGACAGGGAGTTCGAGTGGCTACACCTTC.

The chain carries TRBV25-1 and TRBJ1-4, with 8 bases identical to TRBD1. The CDR3 runs to 14 residues. The J segment lost 8 bases and the V segment lost 3 bases, leaving 5 bases of the junction unmatched. The germline V gene has CDR1 MGHDK and CDR2 SYGVNS. The CDR3 DNA is TGTGCCAGCAGTGACCGGACAGGGAGAGAAAAACTGTTTTTT. It specifies CASSDRTGREKLFF. The full variable domain, in which reference TRBV25-1 and TRBJ1-4 provide the parts outside the CDR3, is EADIYQTPRYLVIGTGKKITLECSQTMGHDKMYWYQQDPGMELHLIHYSYGVNSTEKGDLSSESTVSRIRTEHFPLTLESARPSHTSQYLCASSDRTGREKLFFGSGTQLSVL.

This clone was seen only once. The chain links TRBV27 to TRBJ2-7; 10 bases are a match to TRBD2. This CDR3 has 14 residues. The V gene end was trimmed by 3 bases and the J gene end by 4 bases; junction bases not matched to a gene: 3. Germline V gene lookup returns CDR1 MNHEY and CDR2 SMNVEV (reference sequence). In DNA form, the CDR3 reads TGTGCCAGCAGTTTCGCTAGCGGGAGTTACGAGCAGTACTTC. It yields the protein CASSFASGSYEQYF.

V and J are TRBV19 and TRBJ2-3; 11 nucleotides match TRBD2. This CDR3 comprises 17 residues. Germline assignment: CDR1 LNHDA and CDR2 SQIVND (reference sequence). With V trimmed by 5 bases and J by 1 base, 8 bases remained unmatched. CDR3 loop: CASSSLAGGMGTDTQYF. DNA of the CDR3: TGTGCCAGTAGTTCCCTAGCGGGAGGTATGGGCACAGATACGCAGTATTTT.

The gene calls are TRBV6-1 and TRBJ1-5; 8 nucleotides line up with TRBD1. Germline CDR1 is MNHNS and CDR2 is SASEGT. J was trimmed by 4 bases and V by 0 bases; bases with no gene match: 8. The CDR3 totals 17 residues. The CDR3 nucleotides are TGTGCCAGCAGTGAAGCGCCAGGACAGGGTGGAAATCAGCCCCAGCATTTT. Protein: CASSEAPGQGGNQPQHF.

The CDR3 DNA sequence: TGTGCCAGCAGCTTGGGACAGCATTCAACACCCCTCCACTTT. Its protein is CASSLGQHSTPLHF. The V gene is TRBV5-6, the J gene TRBJ1-6, with D perhaps matching TRBD1 (5 bases). The CDR3 runs 14 residues. Germline V lookup: CDR1 SGHDT, CDR2 YYEEEE. Trimming cost V 0 bases and J 11 bases, with 12 bases left between them.

The chain has TRBV27 and TRBJ2-5, with 13 positions matching TRBD2. The CDR3 is made up of 16 amino acids. V gave up 6 bases and J gave up 4 bases; unmatched junction bases: 8. Per germline, CDR1 MNHEY and CDR2 SMNVEV (reference sequence). The CDR3 DNA reads as TGTGCCAGCAGACGCCGGACTAGCGGGAGAGGAGAGACCCAGTACTTC. Its translation: CASRRRTSGRGETQYF.

The rearrangement uses TRBV13 and TRBJ2-7; 9 bases match TRBD1. Trimming took 5 bases from V and 1 from J; bases not matched to a gene: 9. The CDR3 runs 16 residues. Germline V gene lookup returns CDR1 PRHDT and CDR2 FYEKMQ (reference sequence). The CDR3 DNA reads as TGTGCCAGCAGCAACTTAGACAGGGGGTATTCCTACGAGCAGTACTTC. Amino acid sequence: CASSNLDRGYSYEQYF.

CDR3 protein: CASSSGGNTQYF. For the CDR3, the DNA is TGTGCCAGCAGCTCAGGGGGGAATACGCAGTATTTT. The chain links TRBV7-9 to TRBJ2-3; D might be TRBD1 (7 bases). CDR3 length equals 12 residues. Germline V CDR1 and CDR2: SEHNR, FQNEAQ (reference sequence). Deletions cut 4 bases from V and 7 bases from J, with 9 bases between.

The rearrangement uses TRBV3-1 (or the pseudogene TRBV3-2) and TRBJ2-1; 7 nucleotides line up with TRBD2. CDR3 length: 12 residues. Germline V CDR1 and CDR2: LGHDT, YNNKEL (reference sequence). Trimming took 3 bases from V and 7 from J; bases not matched to a gene: 0. As DNA, the CDR3 is TGTGCCAGCAGCCAGGGAGGGAATGAGCAGTTCTTC. This sequence encodes CASSQGGNEQFF.

In DNA form, the CDR3 reads TGTGCCAGCAGCCAAGTTCTCGGTGAAAAACTGTTTTTT. Translating gives CASSQVLGEKLFF. The gene calls are TRBV3-1 (or the pseudogene TRBV3-2) and TRBJ1-4; D ambiguous. The V and J ends lost 1 base and 7 bases respectively, with 7 bases between them. Per germline, CDR1 LGHDT and CDR2 YNNKEL (reference sequence). The CDR3 totals 13 residues.

This clone was observed once. This chain uses TRBV6-1 with TRBJ1-6, with a weak D call TRBD1 (5 bases). CDR1 MNHNS and CDR2 SASEGT come from the germline V gene. The CDR3 is made up of 18 amino acids. V shed 0 bases and J shed 5 bases, with 17 bases lying between them. The CDR3 reads CASSEALRGFGHNSPLHF. CDR3 DNA sequence: TGTGCCAGCAGTGAAGCGCTTCGGGGGTTCGGTCATAATTCACCCCTCCACTTT.

The V gene is TRBV5-6, the J gene TRBJ2-4; possibly TRBD1 for D (6 bases). V was trimmed by 5 bases and J by 6 bases, leaving 18 bases between them. Germline V gene sequence: CDR1 SGHDT, CDR2 YYEEEE. The CDR3 length is 15 residues. CDR3 nucleotides: TGTGCCAGCAGTGGTCCGCGGGCCAGGGGAAACATTCAGTACTTC. Translated: CASSGPRARGNIQYF.

The chain employs TRBV19 and TRBJ1-5, with 9 bases aligning to TRBD1. CDR3 size: 16 residues. Germline V lookup: CDR1 LNHDA, CDR2 SQIVND (reference sequence). V lost 5 bases to trimming and J lost 1 base; unmatched junction nucleotides: 6. Written as DNA, the CDR3 is TGTGCCAGTAGTTCCTGGGACAGGGCCAGCAATCAGCCCCAGCATTTT. Translating gives CASSSWDRASNQPQHF.

The rearrangement joins TRBV27 to TRBJ1-2; 7 bases line up with TRBD1. The V gene's germline CDR1 is MNHEY and CDR2 SMNVEV (reference sequence). The CDR3 has 13 residues. V lost 4 bases to trimming and J lost 4 bases; unmatched junction nucleotides: 3. The CDR3 region is CASSSDRTYGYTF. The CDR3 DNA is TGTGCCAGCAGTTCGGACAGGACCTATGGCTACACCTTC.

The chain links TRBV9 to TRBJ1-6; D is unclear. Germline V gene lookup returns CDR1 SGDLS and CDR2 YYNGEE. The CDR3 covers 15 residues. V lost 3 bases, J lost 1 base, and 8 bases lay in between. Here the CDR3 reads CASSAGSSYNSPLHF. DNA for the CDR3: TGTGCCAGCAGCGCCGGGAGTTCCTATAATTCACCCCTCCACTTT.

The chain couples TRBV10-1 to TRBJ1-1, with D perhaps matching TRBD1 (5 bases). V lost 6 bases and J lost 7, with 15 bases in between. Germline V lookup: CDR1 WNHNN, CDR2 SYGVQD (reference sequence). There are 13 residues in the CDR3. This chain's CDR3 is CASRTRVAIEAFF. As DNA, the CDR3 is TGCGCCAGCAGAACCAGGGTTGCCATTGAAGCTTTCTTT.

This sequence joins TRBV24-1 and TRBJ2-7; TRBD1 matches at 10 bases. This CDR3 has 16 residues. Germline CDR1 reads KGHDR; CDR2 reads SFDVKD. Trimming took 3 bases from V and 2 from J; bases not matched to a gene: 6. The CDR3: CATSDDAGTGAYEQYF. As DNA, the CDR3 is TGTGCCACCAGTGATGACGCCGGGACAGGGGCCTACGAGCAGTACTTC.

This clone was counted once. CDR3 coding DNA: TGCAGCTCAACAGGGTACACTGAAGCTTTCTTT. The encoded protein is CSSTGYTEAFF. The rearrangement joins TRBV29-1 to TRBJ1-1, with D possibly TRBD1 on 6 matching bases. CDR1 SQVTM and CDR2 ANQGSEA come from the germline V gene. This CDR3 is 11 amino acids long. V shed 8 bases and J shed 3 bases, with 10 bases lying between them.

J is TRBJ2-7 and V is TRBV16, with a possible D match to TRBD2 (6 bases). The CDR3 contains 14 residues. Germline V CDR1 and CDR2: KGHSY, FQNENV. V gave up 3 bases and J gave up 2 bases, with 11 bases separating them. The CDR3 DNA follows: TGTGCCAGCAGCCACCCTAGCGTACCCTACGAGCAGTACTTC. This gives the protein CASSHPSVPYEQYF.

CDR3 nucleotides: TGTGCCAGCAGTCCACTTCAGAGGGACAGAGAGACCCAGTACTTC. This codes for CASSPLQRDRETQYF. The rearrangement joins TRBV6-5 to TRBJ2-5; 7 bases line up with TRBD1. Losses at the gene ends were 5 bases for V and 4 bases for J; bases not matched to a gene: 10. Per the germline V gene, CDR1 is MNHEY and CDR2 is SVGAGI. This CDR3 spans 15 amino acids.

This rearrangement joins TRBV19 to TRBJ2-6; 7 positions match TRBD1. The CDR3 has 20 amino acids. CDR1 and CDR2 from the germline V gene are LNHDA and SQIVND (reference sequence). The V segment lost 7 bases and the J segment 1 base; nucleotides outside the gene matches: 19. The CDR3 protein is CASILGQAGVRPSGANVLTF. CDR3 DNA sequence: TGTGCCAGTATTCTAGGACAGGCCGGCGTGAGGCCATCTGGGGCCAACGTCCTGACTTTC.

This chain connects TRBV30 to TRBJ2-1; D not certain. Deletions cut 4 bases from V and 5 bases from J, with 6 bases between. CDR3 length: 11 residues. CDR1 is GTSNPN and CDR2 is SVGIG in the germline V gene (reference sequence). CDR3 coding DNA: TGTGCCTGGAATGAGGACAATGAGCAGTTCTTC. It codes for CAWNEDNEQFF.

The V gene is TRBV7-8, the J gene TRBJ1-4; a weak D match, TRBD1 (5 bases). The CDR3 totals 14 residues. Between the trimmed V and J ends, which lost 5 bases and 8 bases, there was a span of 15 bases. Germline-derived CDR1 and CDR2 are SGHVS and FQNEAQ. The CDR3 nucleotides are TGTGCCAGCAGCCTCGGACGCGGGGACGAAAAACTGTTTTTT. Its translation: CASSLGRGDEKLFF.

The J gene is TRBJ1-4, the V gene TRBV6-5, with TRBD1 as a possible D gene (5 bases). Trimming shortened V by 4 bases and J by 10 bases, and 16 bases separated the two germline ends. CDR1 is MNHEY and CDR2 is SVGAGI in the germline V gene. The CDR3 has 14 residues. The CDR3 sequence: CASSFRSEGSKLFF. The CDR3 DNA reads as TGTGCCAGCAGTTTTCGATCGGAGGGGTCAAAACTGTTTTTT.

CDR3 sequence (DNA): TGTGCCAGCAGCCCCCTGGGACAGGGTACAGATACGCAGTATTTT. This encodes CASSPLGQGTDTQYF. The chain carries TRBV13 and TRBJ2-3; 9 bases are a match to TRBD1. Germline-derived CDR1 and CDR2 are PRHDT and FYEKMQ (reference sequence). V trimming: 5 bases; J trimming: 3 bases; junction bases outside the gene matches: 6. The CDR3 contains 15 residues.